The following is a T cell receptor beta chain sequence with its context. The sample is drawn from a study of blood T cell repertoires in COVID-19. The wider study: From the United States, Italy and Spain came samples of acute and convalescent COVID-19.

The assay was immunoSEQ multiplex PCR, and TCRdb's table has in-frame clones only and misses some. The sample contains about 130,000 clones, about four fifths of which appear only once. The CDR3 spans 13 residues. The V segment lost 6 bases and the J segment 4 bases; nucleotides outside the gene matches: 4. Participants spanned ages about 18 to 100 years and resided in 20 to 30 US areas. Clinical history reported by participants formed the basis on which cohorts were assigned. Sample: PBMCs or T cells enriched from blood (not recorded which). This clonotype was obtained from a man over 45 who had recovered from COVID-19. This chain connects TRBV12-3 or TRBV12-4 to TRBJ1-2; 8 bases fit TRBD1. Here the CDR3 reads CASSGQGFYGYTF. The CDR3 DNA reads TGTGCCAGCAGCGGACAGGGCTTCTATGGCTACACCTTC.